Listed below are T cell receptor beta chains from one sample, sequenced in a study of T-cell memory formation after mild COVID-19. In TCRdb, the 5' RACE reads were re-called with MiXCR into one record per CDR3 protein. The profile shows under 450,000 distinct CDR3 sequences, about 25% of them singletons. Material for sequencing was PBMCs or a T cell subset sorted from them (not recorded which). These receptors were collected from an adult woman who had mild COVID-19 (a few samples of this study predate the infection). Cell type and time point are not known. Each CDR3 is given with its conserved first and last residue. A D gene is named only where the DNA matches it firmly. Some rows mark clone size as missing; the rest say once, few, many or name a class of expanded clone.

j_call: TRBJ1-5; v_call: TRBV4-1; cdr3_length: 15; clone_size: few; d_call: .; cdr3_nt: TGCGCCAGCAGCCAAGATTGGACGAGCAATCAGCCCCAGCATTTT; cdr3_aa: CASSQDWTSNQPQHF
j_call: TRBJ2-5; v_call: TRBV6-5; cdr3_length: 17; clone_size: few; d_call: TRBD1; cdr3_nt: TGTGCCAGCAGTCCATTTTGGACAGGGGGCAGCCAAGAGACCCAGTACTTC; cdr3_aa: CASSPFWTGGSQETQYF
j_call: TRBJ2-5; v_call: TRBV4-1; cdr3_length: 22; clone_size: .; d_call: TRBD2; cdr3_nt: TGCGCCAGCAGCCAAGCGAAAAGCCCTCAGGGGACTAGCGGGAGGCTGGGGGAGACCCAGTACTTC; cdr3_aa: CASSQAKSPQGTSGRLGETQYF
j_call: TRBJ1-6; v_call: TRBV12-3/TRBV12-4; cdr3_length: 12; clone_size: .; d_call: .; cdr3_nt: TGTGCCAGCAGTTCGGGAGGTTCACCCCTCCACTTT; cdr3_aa: CASSSGGSPLHF
j_call: TRBJ2-5; v_call: TRBV5-6; cdr3_length: 13; clone_size: few; d_call: TRBD1; cdr3_nt: TGTGCCAGCAGCACAGGGGCCCAAGAGACCCAGTACTTC; cdr3_aa: CASSTGAQETQYF
j_call: TRBJ2-3; v_call: TRBV7-9; cdr3_length: 15; clone_size: .; d_call: TRBD1; cdr3_nt: TGTGCCAGCAGCTTCAGCCGGGACAGGGAGGATACGCAGTATTTT; cdr3_aa: CASSFSRDREDTQYF
j_call: TRBJ2-7; v_call: TRBV28; cdr3_length: 14; clone_size: once; d_call: TRBD2; cdr3_nt: TGTGCCAGCAGGGGACTAGCGGTTTCCTACGAGCAGTACTTC; cdr3_aa: CASRGLAVSYEQYF
j_call: TRBJ2-7; v_call: TRBV12-3/TRBV12-4; cdr3_length: 17; clone_size: many; d_call: .; cdr3_nt: TGTGCCAGCAGTTTCTGGGCGTTAAGAACTCCCTCCTACGAGCAGTACTTC; cdr3_aa: CASSFWALRTPSYEQYF
j_call: TRBJ2-7; v_call: TRBV7-7; cdr3_length: 13; clone_size: few; d_call: .; cdr3_nt: TGTGCCAGCAGCTTGGACGGGGGAGACGAGCAGTACTTC; cdr3_aa: CASSLDGGDEQYF
j_call: TRBJ2-2; v_call: TRBV9; cdr3_length: 18; clone_size: few; d_call: TRBD2; cdr3_nt: TGTGCCAGCAGCCCACGACCCGGGACTAGCGGGGCCACCGGGGAGCTGTTTTTT; cdr3_aa: CASSPRPGTSGATGELFF
j_call: TRBJ1-1; v_call: TRBV29-1; cdr3_length: 15; clone_size: .; d_call: .; cdr3_nt: TGCAGCGTACAGGGCGGCGGGAACGGGGGCACTGAAGCTTTCTTT; cdr3_aa: CSVQGGGNGGTEAFF
j_call: TRBJ2-1; v_call: TRBV5-5; cdr3_length: 15; clone_size: .; d_call: .; cdr3_nt: TGTGCCAGCAGCTTGGAGGTTAGCGGCTACAATGAGCAGTTCTTC; cdr3_aa: CASSLEVSGYNEQFF
j_call: TRBJ1-6; v_call: TRBV12-3/TRBV12-4; cdr3_length: 15; clone_size: once; d_call: .; cdr3_nt: TGTTCCAGCACCGATAAACTTCGAAATAATTCACCCCTCCACTTT; cdr3_aa: CSSTDKLRNNSPLHF
j_call: TRBJ2-2; v_call: TRBV6-5; cdr3_length: 13; clone_size: few; d_call: .; cdr3_nt: TGTGCCAGCGGAAGGGGGTATACCGGGGAGCTGTTTTTT; cdr3_aa: CASGRGYTGELFF
j_call: TRBJ2-3; v_call: TRBV27; cdr3_length: 18; clone_size: .; d_call: TRBD2; cdr3_nt: TGTGCCAGCAGTCCGGCCCGGCTAGCGGGAGGCCCCACAGATACGCAGTATTTT; cdr3_aa: CASSPARLAGGPTDTQYF
j_call: TRBJ2-1; v_call: TRBV4-1; cdr3_length: 16; clone_size: .; d_call: .; cdr3_nt: TGCGCCAGCAGCCAAGTAAAAGAAACGAGATTGTTTGAGCAGTTCTTC; cdr3_aa: CASSQVKETRLFEQFF
j_call: TRBJ2-6; v_call: TRBV5-1; cdr3_length: 16; clone_size: .; d_call: TRBD1; cdr3_nt: TGCGCCAGCAGCTTGGGAGGACAGGCTGGGGCCAACGTCCTGACTTTC; cdr3_aa: CASSLGGQAGANVLTF
j_call: TRBJ1-5; v_call: TRBV12-3/TRBV12-4; cdr3_length: 19; clone_size: .; d_call: .; cdr3_nt: TGTGCCAGCAGTTTAGCTCGACAGGACGCCTCATATAGCAATCAGCCCCAGCATTTT; cdr3_aa: CASSLARQDASYSNQPQHF
j_call: TRBJ2-7; v_call: TRBV24-1; cdr3_length: 16; clone_size: few; d_call: .; cdr3_nt: TGTGCCACCAGTTCTCCAGGGGCGGGAAAGGACTACGAGCAGTACTTC; cdr3_aa: CATSSPGAGKDYEQYF
j_call: TRBJ1-2; v_call: TRBV20-1; cdr3_length: 14; clone_size: few; d_call: TRBD1; cdr3_nt: TGCAGTGCTAGAGATATGGGGCAGGGGGGCGGCTACACCTTC; cdr3_aa: CSARDMGQGGGYTF
j_call: TRBJ1-5; v_call: TRBV5-6; cdr3_length: 15; clone_size: .; d_call: .; cdr3_nt: TGTGCCAGCAGCTTGGCCGGGGAAGTGAATCAGCCCCAGCATTTT; cdr3_aa: CASSLAGEVNQPQHF
j_call: TRBJ1-2; v_call: TRBV15; cdr3_length: 13; clone_size: .; d_call: .; cdr3_nt: TGTGCCACCAGCGTTGGACTTTCCTATGGCTACACCTTC; cdr3_aa: CATSVGLSYGYTF
j_call: TRBJ2-7; v_call: TRBV20-1; cdr3_length: 12; clone_size: few; d_call: .; cdr3_nt: TGCAGTGCTAGATATAGGGCTGACGAGCAGTACTTC; cdr3_aa: CSARYRADEQYF
j_call: TRBJ1-1; v_call: TRBV20-1; cdr3_length: 14; clone_size: few; d_call: .; cdr3_nt: TGCAGTGCTAGAGGGCGGGCTTGGGGAACTGAAGCTTTCTTT; cdr3_aa: CSARGRAWGTEAFF
j_call: TRBJ2-3; v_call: TRBV29-1; cdr3_length: 12; clone_size: few; d_call: .; cdr3_nt: TGCAGCGTTGAACGGGGCACAGATACGCAGTATTTT; cdr3_aa: CSVERGTDTQYF
j_call: TRBJ1-2; v_call: TRBV12-3/TRBV12-4; cdr3_length: 14; clone_size: .; d_call: .; cdr3_nt: TGTGCCAGCAGTTTATGGGGGGTAAACTATGGCTACACCTTC; cdr3_aa: CASSLWGVNYGYTF
j_call: TRBJ2-2; v_call: TRBV7-9; cdr3_length: 15; clone_size: few; d_call: TRBD1; cdr3_nt: TGTGCCAGCAGCCAAGGACAGGCGGTTACCGGGGAGCTGTTTTTT; cdr3_aa: CASSQGQAVTGELFF
j_call: TRBJ2-2; v_call: TRBV7-9; cdr3_length: 16; clone_size: .; d_call: .; cdr3_nt: TGTGCCAGCAGCTTATTAGCTAGGGGCGACACCGGGGAGCTGTTTTTT; cdr3_aa: CASSLLARGDTGELFF
j_call: TRBJ1-3; v_call: TRBV5-1; cdr3_length: 14; clone_size: few; d_call: .; cdr3_nt: TGCGCCAGCAGCACAGGTTCGTTTGGAAACACCATATATTTT; cdr3_aa: CASSTGSFGNTIYF
j_call: TRBJ2-7; v_call: TRBV10-3; cdr3_length: 16; clone_size: .; d_call: TRBD2; cdr3_nt: TGTGCCATCAGTGCAAGCCGGACTAGCGGGGACTACGAGCAGTACTTC; cdr3_aa: CAISASRTSGDYEQYF
j_call: TRBJ2-1; v_call: TRBV4-3; cdr3_length: 15; clone_size: .; d_call: .; cdr3_nt: TGCGCCAGCAGCCAAGTCGCCCTGGTAATGGATGAGCAGTTCTTC; cdr3_aa: CASSQVALVMDEQFF
j_call: TRBJ2-5; v_call: TRBV6-2/TRBV6-3; cdr3_length: 14; clone_size: few; d_call: .; cdr3_nt: TGTGCCAGCAGTTACTCGTCCGAGGGTGGTACCCAGTACTTC; cdr3_aa: CASSYSSEGGTQYF
j_call: TRBJ2-2; v_call: TRBV20-1; cdr3_length: 16; clone_size: .; d_call: .; cdr3_nt: TGCAGTGCTAGAGCATCCGGGACGGCCTACACCGGGGAGCTGTTTTTT; cdr3_aa: CSARASGTAYTGELFF
j_call: TRBJ2-3; v_call: TRBV6-5; cdr3_length: 14; clone_size: few; d_call: .; cdr3_nt: TGTGCCAGCAGTTACGGCCGCCAGTCAGATACGCAGTATTTT; cdr3_aa: CASSYGRQSDTQYF
j_call: TRBJ1-1; v_call: TRBV5-1; cdr3_length: 13; clone_size: .; d_call: TRBD1; cdr3_nt: TGCGCCAGCAGGGGACAGGGCGAGGTTGAAGCTTTCTTT; cdr3_aa: CASRGQGEVEAFF
j_call: TRBJ1-1; v_call: TRBV29-1; cdr3_length: 13; clone_size: .; d_call: .; cdr3_nt: TGCAGCGTTGATAAGGGTTTGAACACTGAAGCTTTCTTT; cdr3_aa: CSVDKGLNTEAFF
j_call: TRBJ1-2; v_call: TRBV11-2; cdr3_length: 14; clone_size: .; d_call: .; cdr3_nt: TGTGCCAGCAGCTCCTTGACAGTTAACTATGGCTACACCTTC; cdr3_aa: CASSSLTVNYGYTF
j_call: TRBJ2-1; v_call: TRBV5-6; cdr3_length: 16; clone_size: few; d_call: .; cdr3_nt: TGTGCCAGCAGCCCATACGACTCGTGGACCTACAATGAGCAGTTCTTC; cdr3_aa: CASSPYDSWTYNEQFF
j_call: TRBJ2-2; v_call: TRBV6-2/TRBV6-3; cdr3_length: 11; clone_size: .; d_call: .; cdr3_nt: TGTGCCAGCAGGGTCCCCGGGGAGCTGTTTTTT; cdr3_aa: CASRVPGELFF